The clone carrying this TCR beta chain was seen a few times. No antigen is known for it. TCRdb re-called the RT-PCR reads with MiXCR, one entry per CDR3 protein. The sample has approximately 290,000 distinct CDR3 sequences, roughly 22% seen once. This sample is part of a study of response to subunit inactivated influenza vaccine. General study findings and limits: The authors offered the suggestion that each seasonal influenza vaccination recruits few new T cells.

Trimming cost V 2 bases and J 7 bases, with 6 bases left between them. Germline loops: CDR1 SGHNT, CDR2 YYREEE (reference sequence). The CDR3 is 12 residues long. The receptor was derived from a man aged 50 to 69 who received an inactivated influenza vaccine. The chain has TRBV5-4 and TRBJ2-2; D is unresolved. Here the sequenced sample was PBMCs from blood, taken 21 months after vaccination. The CDR3 DNA follows: TGTGCCAGCAGCTTAGACGTCGGGGAGCTGTTTTTT. It is translated as CASSLDVGELFF.